This is a list of T cell receptor beta chains from one sample in a study of cytomegalovirus exposure and HLA in healthy donors. Libraries were prepared by immunoSEQ multiplex PCR; TCRdb keeps only in-frame clonotypes and omits some of them. The data show under 300,000 clones, roughly 90% seen once. The sequencing input was PBMCs. All receptors come from a woman aged 18-30 years in good health and CMV-seronegative. CDR3s include the opening cysteine and the closing phenylalanine or tryptophan. A D gene is named only where the DNA matches it firmly. The size of a clone is reported for some rows only, either as once, few or many, or as a class for expanded clones.

clone_size	v_call	d_call	j_call	cdr3_nt	cdr3_aa
once	TRBV6-4	.	TRBJ2-4	TGTGCCACCCCCGGGGGGCCCTCACTAGCCAAAAACATTCAGTACTTC	CATPGGPSLAKNIQYF
.	TRBV18	TRBD1	TRBJ1-6	TGTGCCAGCTCACCCCAGGACAGGGGCGACTATAATTCACCCCTCCACTTT	CASSPQDRGDYNSPLHF
.	TRBV28	TRBD2	TRBJ2-7	TGTGCCAGCAGGGCAGCGGGGTCCTACGAGCAGTACTTC	CASRAAGSYEQYF
.	TRBV5-6	TRBD2	TRBJ2-3	TGTGCCAGCAAGGGACTAGCGGGTAGCACAGATACGCAGTATTTT	CASKGLAGSTDTQYF
.	TRBV7-8	.	TRBJ1-1	TGTGCCAGCAGCTTAGGCGCGACAGCGAACACTGAAGCTTTCTTT	CASSLGATANTEAFF
.	TRBV7-2	TRBD2	TRBJ2-5	TGTGCCAGCAGCTTAGTGAGGCGCGGGGGGGCCAGGGAGACCCAGTACTTC	CASSLVRRGGARETQYF
.	TRBV4-1	.	TRBJ1-4	TGCGCCAGCAGCCAAGGGGCAGGGCACAATGAAAAACTGTTTTTT	CASSQGAGHNEKLFF
.	TRBV14	.	TRBJ1-1	TGTGCCAGCAGCCAAGGAATGGGCCCGATGAACACTGAAGCTTTCTTT	CASSQGMGPMNTEAFF
.	TRBV5-4	TRBD1	TRBJ2-1	TGTGCCAGCAGCCTACCCCCGGACAGGGGGCTTTTTAGTGAGCAGTTCTTC	CASSLPPDRGLFSEQFF
.	TRBV5-1	TRBD1	TRBJ1-1	TGCGCCAGCAGCCACGACAGGGGGGCTGAAGCTTTCTTT	CASSHDRGAEAFF
.	TRBV27	.	TRBJ1-5	TGTGCCAGCAGTCCGGGAGGTAATCAGCCCCAGCATTTT	CASSPGGNQPQHF
.	TRBV10-2	TRBD2	TRBJ2-2	TGCGCCAGCAGTGGGGGAGGGCATGGGGAGCTGTTTTTT	CASSGGGHGELFF
.	TRBV27	TRBD2	TRBJ2-5	TGTGCCAGCAGTTCCTTTAGCGGGGGGGCCCGGGAGACCCAGTACTTC	CASSSFSGGARETQYF
once	TRBV7-2	TRBD1	TRBJ1-5	TGTGCCAGCAGCCAAGGGACAGGGGGCGCGGGTCAGCCCCAGCATTTT	CASSQGTGGAGQPQHF
once	TRBV9	TRBD2	TRBJ2-3	TGTGCCAGCAGCGTAGCTAGCGGGGGCACAGATACGCAGTATTTT	CASSVASGGTDTQYF
.	TRBV2	.	TRBJ2-5	TGTGCCAGCTCTGGGCAGAGACAAGAGACCCAGTACTTC	CASSGQRQETQYF
.	TRBV5-6	TRBD1	TRBJ2-5	TGTGCCAGCACGCGACAGGGCCAAGAGACCCAGTACTTC	CASTRQGQETQYF
.	TRBV9	.	TRBJ1-5	TGTGCCAGCAGCGACGGGACAAATAGCAATCAGCCCCAGCATTTT	CASSDGTNSNQPQHF
.	TRBV27	.	TRBJ1-5	TGTGCCAGCAGTACCACAGGGTTCCTTCAGCCCCAGCATTTT	CASSTTGFLQPQHF
.	TRBV12-5	.	TRBJ2-1	TGTGCTAGTGCCCCCGGGGAGGGGGCCTACAATGAGCAGTTCTTC	CASAPGEGAYNEQFF
.	TRBV21-1	.	TRBJ1-1	TGTGCCAGCAGGACAGTCCGGGACTCTGAAGCTTTCTTT	CASRTVRDSEAFF
few	TRBV5-4	.	TRBJ2-7	TGTGCCAGCAGCCCCGACAGCTCCTACGAGCAGTACTTC	CASSPDSSYEQYF
.	TRBV2	TRBD1	TRBJ2-3	TGTGCCAGCAGTGGTTATGCGGTCGGGAAGGGGGCACTCACAGATACGCAGTATTTT	CASSGYAVGKGALTDTQYF
.	TRBV5-1	TRBD1	TRBJ1-1	TGCGCCAGCAGAACGACAGGGGGTGGGTACACTGAAGCTTTCTTT	CASRTTGGGYTEAFF
.	TRBV6-1	TRBD2	TRBJ2-7	TGTGCCAGCAGTGATACTAGCGGGGGGGCAGACGAGCAGTACTTC	CASSDTSGGADEQYF
once	TRBV11-2	.	TRBJ2-7	TGTGCCAGCAGCTTAGAGGCGAACAGTGAGTCCTACGAGCAGTACTTC	CASSLEANSESYEQYF
.	TRBV5-1	.	TRBJ2-3	TGCGCCAGCAGCCGGGTCCCGACTAGCACAGATACGCAGTATTTT	CASSRVPTSTDTQYF
.	TRBV4-3	.	TRBJ2-7	TGCGCCAGCAGCCAAGATTCATCAGGGCCCTACGAGCAGTACTTC	CASSQDSSGPYEQYF
.	TRBV5-6	.	TRBJ2-2	TGTGCCAGCAGCTCACAGGGACAGAACACCGGGGAGCTGTTTTTT	CASSSQGQNTGELFF